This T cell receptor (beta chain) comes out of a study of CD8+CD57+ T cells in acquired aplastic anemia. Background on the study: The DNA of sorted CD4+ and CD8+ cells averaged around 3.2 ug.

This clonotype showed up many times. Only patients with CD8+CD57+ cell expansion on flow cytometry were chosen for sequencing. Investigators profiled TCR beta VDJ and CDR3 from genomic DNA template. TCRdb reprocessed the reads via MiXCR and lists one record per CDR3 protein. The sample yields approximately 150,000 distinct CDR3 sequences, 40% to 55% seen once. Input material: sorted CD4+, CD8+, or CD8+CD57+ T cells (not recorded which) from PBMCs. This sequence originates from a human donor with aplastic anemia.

The CDR3 DNA follows: TGTGCCAGCAGCCTATCCGGGACTAGCGGGGGGAGGACGCAGTATTTT. Its translation: CASSLSGTSGGRTQYF. The chain combines TRBV6-5 with TRBJ2-3, with TRBD2 matching 15 bases. The CDR3 loop spans 16 amino acids. Per the germline V gene, CDR1 is MNHEY and CDR2 is SVGAGI. Losses at the gene ends were 6 bases for V and 9 bases for J; bases not matched to a gene: 10.